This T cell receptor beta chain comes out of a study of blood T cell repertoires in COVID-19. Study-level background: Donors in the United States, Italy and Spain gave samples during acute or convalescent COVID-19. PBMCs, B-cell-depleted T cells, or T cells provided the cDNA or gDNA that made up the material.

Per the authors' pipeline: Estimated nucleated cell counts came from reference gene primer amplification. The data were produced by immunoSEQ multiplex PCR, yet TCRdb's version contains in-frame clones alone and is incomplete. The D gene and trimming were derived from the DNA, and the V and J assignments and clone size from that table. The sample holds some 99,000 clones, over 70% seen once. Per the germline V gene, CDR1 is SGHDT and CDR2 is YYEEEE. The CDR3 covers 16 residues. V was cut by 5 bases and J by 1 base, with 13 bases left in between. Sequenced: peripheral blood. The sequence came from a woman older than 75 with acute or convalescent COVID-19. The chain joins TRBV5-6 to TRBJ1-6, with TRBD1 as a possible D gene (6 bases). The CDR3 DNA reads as TGTGCCAGCAGGACAGGTTCGGGGTCCTATAATTCACCCCTCCACTTT. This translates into CASRTGSGSYNSPLHF.